This T cell receptor beta chain was profiled in a study of cytomegalovirus exposure and HLA in healthy donors. Study-wide context: Ancestry clustering placed 70% to 90% of 300 to 400 genotyped donors in the Caucasian-associated cluster. Findings and limits, study-wide: An analysis that came later showed most CMV-associated TCR beta chains appearing HLA-restricted. Being indistinguishable, some V segments were excluded, TRBV6-2 and TRBV6-3 among them.

The PCR was carried out with 60 Vbeta primers and 13 Jbeta primers. Only in-frame clones appear in the TCRdb table, and some are missing; sequencing was by immunoSEQ multiplex PCR. The sample carries about 200,000 clones, around four fifths recorded once. Unrecorded immune exposures were likely, despite nominal health at sampling. CDR3 size: 13 residues. Trimming cost V 2 bases and J 0 bases, with 8 bases left between them. Per the germline V gene, CDR1 is SQVTM and CDR2 is ANQGSEA. Points on this clone: What it recognizes is unknown.

Sequencing was done on a sample of PBMCs. The V and J genes are TRBV29-1 and TRBJ2-7; no definite D call. The receptor was isolated from a man aged 50 to 60 in good health and CMV-seronegative. Written as DNA, the CDR3 is TGCAGCGTTGAACTACCGAGCTCCTACGAGCAGTACTTC. This sequence encodes CSVELPSSYEQYF.